Below are 29 T cell receptor beta chains sequenced from a single sample in a study of cytomegalovirus exposure and HLA in healthy donors. The PCR was carried out with 60 Vbeta primers and 13 Jbeta primers. Assay: immunoSEQ multiplex PCR; the TCRdb copy retains only in-frame clones and omits some. The sample yields 280,000 or so clones, 85% to 90% seen once. The specimen was PBMCs. The receptors stem from a woman in her late teens or twenties in good health and CMV-seronegative.

This chain connects TRBV5-1 to TRBJ2-3; TRBD2 agrees at 12 bases. Germline CDR1 reads SGHRS; CDR2 reads YFSETQ. Trimming cost V 0 bases and J 2 bases; bases outside gene matches: 1. The CDR3 contains 16 residues. CDR3 in amino acids: CASSLASGGDTDTQYF. The CDR3 DNA reads TGCGCCAGCAGCTTGGCTAGCGGGGGGGACACAGATACGCAGTATTTT.

This clone was counted once. The junction departs from the called germline gene at one end, perhaps through a read error. This sequence joins TRBV5-1 and TRBJ1-1; D unresolved. This CDR3 is 13 amino acids long. Germline V gene data show CDR1 as SGHRS and CDR2 as YFSETQ. CDR3 loop: CASSLGANAEAFF. The CDR3 DNA sequence: TGCGCCAGCAGCTTGGGGGCGAACGCTGAAGCTTTCTTT.

The chain recombines TRBV6-1 with TRBJ2-1; 8 nucleotides agree with TRBD2. The junction had 8 bases not matched to a gene; V was cut back by 3 bases and J by 4 bases. The germline CDR1 and CDR2 sequences are MNHNS and SASEGT. The CDR3 is 16 residues long. The CDR3 here is CASSEGRGGGYNEQFF. CDR3 DNA sequence: TGTGCCAGCAGTGAGGGTAGGGGCGGGGGGTACAATGAGCAGTTCTTC.

This chain uses TRBV21-1 with TRBJ1-5; the table's D call of TRBD1 was not tested on the DNA. TRBV21-1 is shown as a pseudogene. CDR3 size: 17 residues. The CDR3: CASSNPFYDRLNQPQHF. Written as DNA, the CDR3 is TGTGCCAGCAGCAACCCATTTTACGACAGACTCAATCAGCCCCAGCATTTT.

This chain connects TRBV6-1 to TRBJ1-2, with D uncertain. From germline, CDR1 is MNHNS and CDR2 SASEGT. The V end was cut by 2 bases, the J end by 2 bases, with 9 bases between. The CDR3 is 14 residues long. In DNA form, the CDR3 reads TGTGCCAGCAGTGAAACGAAAGAGAACTATGGCTACACCTTC. This translates into CASSETKENYGYTF.

A note on this clone: The junction departs from the called germline gene at one end, perhaps through a read error. The chain carries TRBV7-9 and TRBJ1-2, with 8 bases aligning to TRBD1. Germline CDR1 reads SEHNR; CDR2 reads FQNEAQ (reference sequence). CDR3 length equals 16 residues. The CDR3 loop reads CSSSSYPGDRLNGYTF. DNA of the CDR3: TGTTCCAGCAGCTCCTACCCAGGGGACAGGTTAAATGGCTACACCTTC.

The J gene is TRBJ1-1, the V gene TRBV18, with D unresolved. Per the germline V gene, CDR1 is KGHSH and CDR2 is LQKENI. The CDR3 extends over 13 amino acids. The V gene lost 2 bases and the J gene lost 5 bases, with 9 bases spanning the gap. The chain's CDR3 is CASSPSTGTEAFF. The DNA for the CDR3 is TGTGCCAGCTCACCATCGACGGGGACTGAAGCTTTCTTT.

This clone was seen once. V is TRBV6-5 and J is TRBJ1-2; D gene uncertain. Germline CDR1 is MNHEY and CDR2 is SVGAGI. The V end lost 6 bases, the J end lost 8 bases, and 10 bases lay between the germline ends. This CDR3 is built from 11 residues. The CDR3 bases are TGTGCCAGCAGCCCCGGCGGGGGCTACACCTTC. Encoded protein: CASSPGGGYTF.

The chain employs TRBV7-3 and TRBJ2-7; 8 bases line up with TRBD1. J was trimmed by 0 bases and V by 3 bases; bases with no gene match: 4. Germline CDR1 and CDR2: SGHTA and FQGTGA. CDR3 length equals 15 residues. CDR3 region: CASSLTGASSYEQYF. The CDR3 nucleotides read TGTGCCAGCAGCTTGACAGGGGCTAGCTCCTACGAGCAGTACTTC.

This chain links TRBV15 with TRBJ1-1, with 9 bases aligning to TRBD1. Germline V gene lookup returns CDR1 LNHNV and CDR2 YYDKDF (reference sequence). This CDR3 spans 18 amino acids. The junction had 9 bases not matched to a gene; V was cut back by 0 bases and J by 1 base. The CDR3 spells CATSRDLPGTGTNTEAFF. The CDR3 DNA follows: TGTGCCACCAGCAGAGATTTACCCGGGACAGGGACGAACACTGAAGCTTTCTTT.

This sequence joins TRBV19 and TRBJ1-1; D is unresolved. The V gene lost 1 base and the J gene lost 2 bases, with 26 bases spanning the gap. Germline V gene data show CDR1 as LNHDA and CDR2 as SQIVND (reference sequence). The CDR3 totals 20 residues. This CDR3 reads CASSIVDTSSWASINTEAFF. CDR3 nucleotide sequence: TGTGCCAGTAGTATAGTTGACACCAGCTCCTGGGCTTCTATAAACACTGAAGCTTTCTTT. Looking up the rest from reference TRBV19 and TRBJ1-1 gives the full variable domain: DGGITQSPKYLFRKEGQNVTLSCEQNLNHDAMYWYRQDPGQGLRLIYYSQIVNDFQKGDIAEGYSVSREKKESFPLTVTSAQKNPTAFYLCASSIVDTSSWASINTEAFFGQGTRLTVV.

The chain links TRBV5-1 to TRBJ2-1; TRBD2 matches at 9 bases. The CDR3 is 16 residues long. Germline CDR1 is SGHRS and CDR2 is YFSETQ. V lost 0 bases and J lost 8; bases outside the gene matches: 9. CDR3 sequence: CASSLGGLAGTHEQFF. CDR3 coding DNA: TGCGCCAGCAGCTTGGGGGGGCTAGCGGGGACCCATGAGCAGTTCTTC.

This chain uses TRBV5-6 with TRBJ2-3, with D possibly being TRBD1 (6 bases). Per the germline V gene, CDR1 is SGHDT and CDR2 is YYEEEE. The CDR3 covers 15 residues. With 0 bases removed from V and 5 bases from J, the gap between germline ends came to 13 bases. The DNA of the CDR3 is TGTGCCAGCAGCTTGGGGGGGCCCCTGGGAGATACGCAGTATTTT. Encoded protein: CASSLGGPLGDTQYF. The whole variable domain, remainder taken from reference TRBV5-6 and TRBJ2-3, is DAGVTQSPTHLIKTRGQQVTLRCSPKSGHDTVSWYQQALGQGPQFIFQYYEEEERQRGNFPDRFSGHQFPNYSSELNVNALLLGDSALYLCASSLGGPLGDTQYFGPGTRLTVL.

The chain recombines TRBV5-1 with TRBJ2-5; D gene unclear. This CDR3 is built from 14 residues. Trimming stripped 0 bases from V and 5 bases from J, with 11 bases between. Germline CDR1 is SGHRS and CDR2 is YFSETQ. The CDR3 spells CASSLGQRIETQYF. CDR3 nucleotides: TGCGCCAGCAGCTTGGGGCAACGCATCGAGACCCAGTACTTC.

V and J are TRBV7-2 and TRBJ2-3; the D gene is possibly TRBD2 (5 bases). The CDR3 covers 17 residues. Looked up from germline, CDR1 is SGHTA and CDR2 is FQGNSA. V was pared by 0 bases and J by 2 bases, with 15 bases between. CDR3 loop: CASSLAITASPTDTQYF. The CDR3 nucleotides are TGTGCCAGCAGCTTAGCGATTACGGCTAGCCCCACAGATACGCAGTATTTT.

The chain joins TRBV25-1 to TRBJ1-1, with D perhaps matching TRBD1 (5 bases). The germline CDR1 and CDR2 sequences are MGHDK and SYGVNS. The CDR3 is 16 amino acids. V lost 4 bases and J lost 3, with 18 bases in between. CDR3 bases: TGTGCCAGCAGTGGGGGGGGACTCGGGAAAGACACTGAAGCTTTCTTT. This codes for CASSGGGLGKDTEAFF.

J is TRBJ2-1 and V is TRBV27, with TRBD2 matching 10 bases. The length of the CDR3 is 16 residues. With V trimmed by 1 base and J by 10 bases, 10 bases remained unmatched. Germline V gene data show CDR1 as MNHEY and CDR2 as SMNVEV (reference sequence). CDR3 sequence reads: CASSLWSSGGLTEQFF. The CDR3 DNA follows: TGTGCCAGCAGTTTATGGTCTAGCGGGGGATTAACAGAGCAGTTCTTC.

CDR3 residues: CASRAGGQGYEQYF. In DNA form, the CDR3 reads TGTGCCAGCAGGGCGGGGGGCCAAGGCTACGAGCAGTACTTC. V gene TRBV6-1 combines with J gene TRBJ2-7; TRBD2 matches 8 bases. Per germline, CDR1 MNHNS and CDR2 SASEGT. The CDR3 runs 14 residues. V gave up 6 bases and J gave up 3 bases; unmatched junction bases: 7.

The chain combines TRBV6-6 with TRBJ2-3; D is perhaps TRBD2 (6 bases). From germline, CDR1 is MNHNY and CDR2 SVGAGI (reference sequence). V gave up 3 bases and J gave up 0 bases, with 13 bases separating them. This CDR3 has 16 residues. The CDR3 spells CASSYTGTYSTDTQYF. In DNA, the CDR3 is TGTGCCAGCAGTTATACCGGGACTTATAGCACAGATACGCAGTATTTT.

There are a few counts of this clone. V usage is TRBV6-1 and J usage is TRBJ1-2, with D unresolved. Deletions cut 2 bases from V and 5 bases from J, with 15 bases between. In germline, CDR1 is MNHNS, CDR2 SASEGT. The CDR3 spans 15 residues. CDR3 DNA sequence: TGTGCCAGCAGTGAACAGTGGAACAGTGTATATGGCTACACCTTC. Translation gives CASSEQWNSVYGYTF.

The chain recombines TRBV4-1 with TRBJ2-2; possibly TRBD1 for D (6 bases). This CDR3 is built from 15 residues. Trimming took off 3 bases at V and 5 bases at J, with 13 bases between the two ends. CDR1 and CDR2 (germline): MGHRA, YSYEKL. CDR3 residues: CASSHTRQATGELFF. CDR3 nucleotides: TGCGCCAGCAGCCATACAAGACAGGCAACCGGGGAGCTGTTTTTT.

The rearrangement joins TRBV27 to TRBJ1-2, with 7 bases that match TRBD1. V was clipped by 3 bases and J by 3 bases; unmatched bases: 4. The CDR3 runs 14 residues. Germline V gene lookup returns CDR1 MNHEY and CDR2 SMNVEV (reference sequence). The CDR3 nucleotides are TGTGCCAGCAGTTTGGCCCAGGGGGACTATGGCTACACCTTC. Translation: CASSLAQGDYGYTF.

The chain combines TRBV19 with TRBJ2-3; 8 bases are shared with TRBD2. This CDR3 contains 20 residues. Germline V gene sequence: CDR1 LNHDA, CDR2 SQIVND (reference sequence). The trim removed 7 bases at V and 2 bases at J, leaving 23 bases unmatched. CDR3 amino acids: CASNNGAGDPSGGATDTQYF. The CDR3 bases are TGTGCCAGTAACAATGGGGCGGGGGACCCCAGCGGGGGCGCCACAGATACGCAGTATTTT.

The rearrangement uses TRBV7-2 and TRBJ1-5; 9 bases align to TRBD1. Germline values: CDR1 SGHTA, CDR2 FQGNSA. Trimming removed 5 bases from V and 8 bases from J; junction bases left unmatched: 4. The CDR3 contains 13 residues. CDR3 in DNA: TGTGCCAGCAGCCTGACAGGGGGAAAGCCCCAGCATTTT. This gives the protein CASSLTGGKPQHF.

CDR3 DNA sequence: TGCAGCGTTGAAGATGTAGGGGACACTGAAGCTTTCTTT. This sequence encodes CSVEDVGDTEAFF. V gene TRBV29-1 combines with J gene TRBJ1-1; D possibly corresponds to TRBD1 (5 bases). CDR1 is SQVTM, CDR2 ANQGSEA, per germline. The length of the CDR3 is 13 residues. Trimming pared 0 bases from V and 3 bases from J, leaving 8 bases between.

The chain combines TRBV19 with TRBJ2-1; the match to TRBD1 covers 10 bases. With 0 bases clipped from V and 4 bases from J, the junction kept 9 bases outside the gene matches. Germline V lookup: CDR1 LNHDA, CDR2 SQIVND (reference sequence). The CDR3 spans 18 residues. The CDR3 protein is CASSIDLSGQGRYNEQFF. CDR3 nucleotide sequence: TGTGCCAGTAGTATAGATCTTTCGGGACAGGGGAGATACAATGAGCAGTTCTTC. Combining the CDR3 with reference TRBV19 and TRBJ2-1 gives the whole variable domain DGGITQSPKYLFRKEGQNVTLSCEQNLNHDAMYWYRQDPGQGLRLIYYSQIVNDFQKGDIAEGYSVSREKKESFPLTVTSAQKNPTAFYLCASSIDLSGQGRYNEQFFGPGTRLTVL.

This clone appeared a single time. The chain recombines TRBV7-9 with TRBJ2-2; possible D gene TRBD1, 5 bases. The CDR3 covers 16 residues. Germline CDR1 and CDR2: SEHNR and FQNEAQ (reference sequence). Trimming pared 5 bases from V and 3 bases from J, leaving 16 bases between. The CDR3 DNA reads as TGTGCCAGCAGCCCCCCCATGCCAGGGTACACCGGGGAGCTGTTTTTT. Translating gives CASSPPMPGYTGELFF.

The chain is built from TRBV30 and TRBJ1-4; perhaps TRBD1 as D (6 bases). The V and J ends lost 4 bases and 3 bases respectively, with 9 bases between them. The CDR3 is 13 residues long. CDR1 is GTSNPN, CDR2 SVGIG, per germline (reference sequence). The CDR3 coding sequence is TGTGCCTGGAAGGACAGCTCTAATGAAAAACTGTTTTTT. Protein product: CAWKDSSNEKLFF.

The V call is TRBV28, the J call TRBJ1-5; no definite D call. The germline V gene encodes CDR1 MDHEN and CDR2 SYDVKM. The CDR3 consists of 14 residues. V shed 2 bases and J shed 7 bases, with 12 bases lying between them. Here the CDR3 reads CASSLDPSAQPQHF. CDR3 coding DNA: TGTGCCAGCAGTTTAGACCCCTCAGCGCAGCCCCAGCATTTT.